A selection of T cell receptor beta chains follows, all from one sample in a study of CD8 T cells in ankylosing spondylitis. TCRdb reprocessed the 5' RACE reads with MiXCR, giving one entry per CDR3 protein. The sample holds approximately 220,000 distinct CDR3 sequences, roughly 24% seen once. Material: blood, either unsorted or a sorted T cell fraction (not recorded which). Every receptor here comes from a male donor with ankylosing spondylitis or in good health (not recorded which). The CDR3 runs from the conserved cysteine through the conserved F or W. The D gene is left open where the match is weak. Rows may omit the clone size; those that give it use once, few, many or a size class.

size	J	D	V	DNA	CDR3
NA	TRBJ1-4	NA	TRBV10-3	TGTGCCATCAGTGAGGGGTTGGTCCGGGGGGAAAAACTGTTTTTT	CAISEGLVRGEKLFF
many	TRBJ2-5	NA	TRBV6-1	TGTGCCAGCAGTGCACAGTCGCAGACCCAGTACTTC	CASSAQSQTQYF
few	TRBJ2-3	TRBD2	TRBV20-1	TGCAGCGCCGCGGGGGGGGGCACAGATACGCAGTATTTT	CSAAGGGTDTQYF
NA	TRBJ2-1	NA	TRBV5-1	TGCGCCAGCAGCGATTCCGTAGGAGCCTACAATGAGCAGTTCTTC	CASSDSVGAYNEQFF
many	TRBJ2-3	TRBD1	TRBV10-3	TGTGCCATCAGGCCGGGACAGGCCACAGATACGCAGTATTTT	CAIRPGQATDTQYF
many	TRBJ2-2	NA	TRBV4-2	TGTGCCAGCAGCCAAAGCGACAGTTTCGGGGAGCTGTTTTTT	CASSQSDSFGELFF
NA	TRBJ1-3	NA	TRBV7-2	TGTGCCAGCAGCCTACAACTCGGACAGATCGGAAACACCATATATTTT	CASSLQLGQIGNTIYF
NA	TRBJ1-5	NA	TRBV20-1	TGCAGTGCTATAAACAGGGCAAGCAATCAGCCCCAGCATTTT	CSAINRASNQPQHF
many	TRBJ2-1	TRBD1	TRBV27	TGTGCCAGCAGTAGACAGGGGAGATCATCTAATGAGCAGTTCTTC	CASSRQGRSSNEQFF
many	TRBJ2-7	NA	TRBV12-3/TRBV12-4	TGTGCCAGCAGTCTAACAGGATACGAGCAGTACTTC	CASSLTGYEQYF
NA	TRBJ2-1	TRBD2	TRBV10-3	TGTGCCATCAGTGAGTCGATTCGTACTAGCGGGTACAATGAGCAGTTCTTC	CAISESIRTSGYNEQFF
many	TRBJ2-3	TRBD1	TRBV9	TGTGCCAGCAGCGCTCCGGGACAGGGGCTCTTCGCAGATACGCAGTATTTT	CASSAPGQGLFADTQYF
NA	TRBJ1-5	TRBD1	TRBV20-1	TGCAGTGCTACGGGACAGGTTAACGAGCCCCAGCATTTT	CSATGQVNEPQHF
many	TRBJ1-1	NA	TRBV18	TGTGCCAGCTCACCTCCGGGACCGATGAACACTGAAGCTTTCTTT	CASSPPGPMNTEAFF
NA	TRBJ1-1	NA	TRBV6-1	TGTGCCAGCAGCGGACAGACCTTGAACACTGAAGCTTTCTTT	CASSGQTLNTEAFF
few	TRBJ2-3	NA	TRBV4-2	TGTGCCAGCAGCCAAGATGAAGATACGCAGTATTTT	CASSQDEDTQYF
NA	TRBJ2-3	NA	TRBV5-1	TGCGCCAGCAACTTGCGGAGTACTAGCACAGATACGCAGTATTTT	CASNLRSTSTDTQYF
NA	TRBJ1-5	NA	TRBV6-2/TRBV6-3	TGTGCCAGCAGTTACTCGTACAATCAGCCCCAGCATTTT	CASSYSYNQPQHF
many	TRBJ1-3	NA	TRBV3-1	TGTGCCAGCAGCCATGGTGGGAACACCATATATTTT	CASSHGGNTIYF
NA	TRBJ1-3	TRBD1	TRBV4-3	TGCGCCAGCAGCCGCTACAGGGGTTCTGGAAACACCATATATTTT	CASSRYRGSGNTIYF
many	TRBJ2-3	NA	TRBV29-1	TGCAGCGTTGGAGAGCGGAGCACAGATACGCAGTATTTT	CSVGERSTDTQYF
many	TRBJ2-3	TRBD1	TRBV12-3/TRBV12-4	TGTGCCAGCAGTCTCCGACAGGGCCATACAGATACGCAGTATTTT	CASSLRQGHTDTQYF
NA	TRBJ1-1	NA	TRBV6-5	TGTGCCAGCAGCTACTCACGGGGGGATGAAGCTTTCTTT	CASSYSRGDEAFF
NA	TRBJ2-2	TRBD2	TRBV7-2	TGTGCCAGCAGCCCCAAAAGAGCGGGAACCGGGGAGCTGTTTTTT	CASSPKRAGTGELFF
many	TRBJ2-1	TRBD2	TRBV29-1	TGCAGCGTTTCCGCCAGGCGAGCGGGGGGGATCAATGAGCAGTTCTTC	CSVSARRAGGINEQFF
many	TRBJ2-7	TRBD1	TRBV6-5	TGTGCCAGCAGTTACAGTGGGACAGGGGGCCTCGAGCAGTACTTC	CASSYSGTGGLEQYF
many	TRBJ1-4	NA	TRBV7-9	TGTGCCAGCAGCTTATCGACGGGGGAGAATGAAAAACTGTTTTTT	CASSLSTGENEKLFF
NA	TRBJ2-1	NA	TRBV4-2	TGTGCCAGCAGACAATACAGTGCCAGCTCCTACAATGAGCAGTTCTTC	CASRQYSASSYNEQFF
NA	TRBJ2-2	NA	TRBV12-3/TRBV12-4	TGTGCCAGTCTAGCGGCCAGGGGTCCCCCTACCTCGAACACCGGGGAGCTGTTTTTT	CASLAARGPPTSNTGELFF
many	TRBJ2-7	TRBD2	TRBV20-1	TGCAGTGCTAGTGGTGGGACTAGCATCTACGAGCAGTACTTC	CSASGGTSIYEQYF
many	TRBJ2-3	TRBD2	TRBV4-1	TGCGCCAGCAGCCAAGAGGGGGCGGGGACTAGCGGGAGAGCGCCGTATTTT	CASSQEGAGTSGRAPYF
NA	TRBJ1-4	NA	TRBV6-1	TGTGCCAGCAGCAGGGCGGCGAGGGAAAAACTGTTTTTT	CASSRAAREKLFF
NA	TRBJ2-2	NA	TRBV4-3	TGCGCCAGCAGCCACCTCAGCAACACCGGGGAGCTGTTTTTT	CASSHLSNTGELFF
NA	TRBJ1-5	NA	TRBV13	TGTGCCAGCAGCTCAAGTCGGCAGGGAGCCAATCAGCCCCAGCATTTT	CASSSSRQGANQPQHF
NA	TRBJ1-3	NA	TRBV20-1	TGCAGTGCTCTGAGCCCAGGAAACACCATATATTTT	CSALSPGNTIYF
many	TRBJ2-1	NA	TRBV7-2	TGTGCCAGTACACCGGATAGCTCCTACAATGAGCAGTTCTTC	CASTPDSSYNEQFF
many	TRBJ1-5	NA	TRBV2	TGTGCCAGCAGTGAAGCCGCATCTTATCAGCCCCAGCATTTT	CASSEAASYQPQHF
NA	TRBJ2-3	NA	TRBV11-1	TGTGCCAGCAGCTCGAGACTTGAAGATACGCAGTATTTT	CASSSRLEDTQYF
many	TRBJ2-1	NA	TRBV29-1	TGCAGCGTTTCGATCTCCTACAATGAGCAGTTCTTC	CSVSISYNEQFF
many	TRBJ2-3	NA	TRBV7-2	TGTGCCAGCAGCCCCGAGGGGGGGCGCAGCACAGATACGCAGTATTTT	CASSPEGGRSTDTQYF
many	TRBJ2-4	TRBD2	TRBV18	TGTGCCAGCTCACCTAGGACTAGCGGGAGGGCCTCAGATCAGTACTTC	CASSPRTSGRASDQYF
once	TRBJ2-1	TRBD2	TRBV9	TGTGCCAGCATGGGACTAGCGGGATCCGGGGGCTCCTACAATGAGCAGTTCTTC	CASMGLAGSGGSYNEQFF
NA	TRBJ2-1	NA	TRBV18	TGTGCCAGCCTGCCGGGGACGGGATACAATGAGCAGTTCTTC	CASLPGTGYNEQFF
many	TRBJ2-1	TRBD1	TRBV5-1	TGCGCCAGCAGCCGAATAGGACAGGGAGTCTACAATGAGCAGTTCTTC	CASSRIGQGVYNEQFF
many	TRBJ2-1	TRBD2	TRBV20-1	TGCAGTGCTTCCCAAACTAGCGGGGTCGGCAATGAGCAGTTCTTC	CSASQTSGVGNEQFF
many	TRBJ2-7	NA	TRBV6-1	TGTGCCAGCAGAACGAGGAGGGGCGACGAGCAGTACTTC	CASRTRRGDEQYF
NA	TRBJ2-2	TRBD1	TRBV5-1	TGCGCCAGCAGCTTGAGCGTCTTGGACAGGGGAGCCGGGGAGCTGTTTTTT	CASSLSVLDRGAGELFF
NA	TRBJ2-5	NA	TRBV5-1	TGCGCCAGCAGCTTGGAAGCGGCTGAGGTTCTGGAGACCCAGTACTTC	CASSLEAAEVLETQYF
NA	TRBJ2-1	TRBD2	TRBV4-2	TGTGCCAGCAGCCAAGAGTACCGACTAGCGGGAGGGCCTTTTGAGCAGTTCTTC	CASSQEYRLAGGPFEQFF
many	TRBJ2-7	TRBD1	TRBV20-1	TGCAGTGCCAGTCCGGGACAGGACTCCTACGAGCAGTACTTC	CSASPGQDSYEQYF
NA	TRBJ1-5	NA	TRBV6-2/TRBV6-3	TGTGCCAGCAGTGACAGGACCTATCAGCCCCAGCATTTT	CASSDRTYQPQHF
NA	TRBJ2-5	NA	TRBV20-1	TGCAGTGGCCTCCTTCCGGGTCCTGGGGAGACCCAGTACTTC	CSGLLPGPGETQYF
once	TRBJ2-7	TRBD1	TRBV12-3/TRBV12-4	TGTGCCAGCAGTTCCCTCGACAGGGCGGACGAGCAGTACTTC	CASSSLDRADEQYF
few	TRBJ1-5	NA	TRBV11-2	TGTGCCAGCAGCATGGATGGGGGGTACGGGCAGCCCCAGCATTTT	CASSMDGGYGQPQHF
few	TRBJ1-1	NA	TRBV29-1	TGCAGCGTTGAAGCGGCGGGCTTAGGCACTGAAGCTTTCTTT	CSVEAAGLGTEAFF
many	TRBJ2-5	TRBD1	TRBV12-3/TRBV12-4	TGTGCCAGCAGTTCAGGGGGCGCGTCAGAGACCCAGTACTTC	CASSSGGASETQYF
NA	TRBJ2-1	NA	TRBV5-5	TGTGCCAGCAGCTTGGGGGGTTCAGGACAGTACAATGAGCAGTTCTTC	CASSLGGSGQYNEQFF
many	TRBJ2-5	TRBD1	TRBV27	TGTGCCAGCAGCCGGGACAGGGGACAGGAGACCCAGTACTTC	CASSRDRGQETQYF
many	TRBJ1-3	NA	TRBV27	TGTGCCAGCAGTTCAGGACTGCTCTCTGGAAACACCATATATTTT	CASSSGLLSGNTIYF
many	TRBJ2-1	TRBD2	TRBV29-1	TGCAGCGTTTCTAGAGCGGGAGGGCAAAATGAGCAGTTCTTC	CSVSRAGGQNEQFF